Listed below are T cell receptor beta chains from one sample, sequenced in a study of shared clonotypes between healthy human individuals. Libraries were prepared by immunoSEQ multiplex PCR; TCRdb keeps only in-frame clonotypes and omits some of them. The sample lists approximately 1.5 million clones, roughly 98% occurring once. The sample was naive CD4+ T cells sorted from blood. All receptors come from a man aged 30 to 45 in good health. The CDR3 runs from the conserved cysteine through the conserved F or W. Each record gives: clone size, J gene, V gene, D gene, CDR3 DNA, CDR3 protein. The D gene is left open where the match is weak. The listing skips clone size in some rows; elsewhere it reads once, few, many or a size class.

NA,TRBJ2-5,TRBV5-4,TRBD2,TGTGCCAGCAGCTATGGGACTAGCGAGTACTTC,CASSYGTSEYF
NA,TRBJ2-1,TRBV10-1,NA,TGCGCCAGCAGTGAGTCAGTGATTGCAAACAATGAGCAGTTCTTC,CASSESVIANNEQFF
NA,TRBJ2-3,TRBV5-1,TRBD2,TGCGCCAGCAGCTTGCTAGCGGAAGTCACAGATACGCAGTATTTT,CASSLLAEVTDTQYF
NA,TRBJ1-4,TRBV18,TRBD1,TGTGCCAGCTCACCGACAGGGGGGGATGAAAAACTGTTTTTT,CASSPTGGDEKLFF
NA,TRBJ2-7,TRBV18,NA,TGTGCCAGCTCACCGATGGGGCCCCACGAGCAGTACTTC,CASSPMGPHEQYF
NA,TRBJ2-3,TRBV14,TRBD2,TGTGCCAGCAGCCCCCATAGCGGGAGGCTCTCAGATACGCAGTATTTT,CASSPHSGRLSDTQYF
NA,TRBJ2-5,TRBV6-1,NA,TGTGCCAGCATGAAGGGGGACAAAGAGACCCAGTACTTC,CASMKGDKETQYF
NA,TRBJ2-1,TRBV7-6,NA,TGTGCCAGCAGCTCATACGGGACTCTAGGTCTGTTCTTC,CASSSYGTLGLFF
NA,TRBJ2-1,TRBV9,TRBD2,TGTGCCAGCAGCGTAGCGGGAGGGCCTTGGGAGCAGTTCTTC,CASSVAGGPWEQFF
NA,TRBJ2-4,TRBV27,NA,TGTGCCAGCAGCCAAGGGTGGGGGGCATTGGCCAAAAACATTCAGTACTTC,CASSQGWGALAKNIQYF
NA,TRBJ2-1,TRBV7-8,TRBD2,TGTGCCAGCAGCTTAGCGGTAGCCCCCCATGGACTAGCGGACTACAATGAGCAGTTCTTC,CASSLAVAPHGLADYNEQFF
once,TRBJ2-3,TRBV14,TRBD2,TGTGCCAGCAGCCAACTAGCGGGAGCTGGGGTAGATACGCAGTATTTT,CASSQLAGAGVDTQYF
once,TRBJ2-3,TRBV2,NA,TGTGCCAGCAGTGAAGCTGAGGGAGATACGCAGTATTTT,CASSEAEGDTQYF
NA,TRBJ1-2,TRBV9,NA,TGTGCCAGCAGCGTAGTGGGAGGCGGCGGCGGTGGCTACACCTTC,CASSVVGGGGGGYTF
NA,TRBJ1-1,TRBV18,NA,TGTGCCAGCTCACCACGCGGATGGCCTGAAGCTTTCTTT,CASSPRGWPEAFF
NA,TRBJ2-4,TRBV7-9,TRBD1,TGTGCCAGCAGCTTTAGTTCAGACAGGGCCCAAATAGCCAAAAACATTCAGTACTTC,CASSFSSDRAQIAKNIQYF
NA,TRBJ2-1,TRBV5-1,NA,TGCGCCAGCAGCTTGGTCGGAGGGGCCAATGAGCAGTTCTTC,CASSLVGGANEQFF
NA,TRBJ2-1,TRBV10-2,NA,TGCGCCAGCAGTGGGCAGGGGAGCTCCTACAATGAGCAGTTCTTC,CASSGQGSSYNEQFF
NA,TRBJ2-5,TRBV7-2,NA,TGTGCCAGCAGCCTCAGACACCTCCGGAGAGAGACCCAGTACTTC,CASSLRHLRRETQYF
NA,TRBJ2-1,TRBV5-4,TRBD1,TGTGCCAGCGGGGGACAGGGGTTAAATGAGCAGTTCTTC,CASGGQGLNEQFF
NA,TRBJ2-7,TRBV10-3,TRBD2,TGTGCCATCAGGCCGGGACTAGCGCCCCAAGAGCAGTACTTC,CAIRPGLAPQEQYF
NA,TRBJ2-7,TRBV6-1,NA,TGTGCCAGCAGTGAAGCGAAGGGGAGCTCCTACGAGCAGTACTTC,CASSEAKGSSYEQYF